This T cell receptor beta chain derives from a study of T cell responses to AZD1222 COVID-19 vaccine. General study findings and limits: Unmutated regions of variants are reportedly targeted by nearly half of spike-specific TCRs. A rise in Spike-specific TCR breadth and depth followed two AZD1222 doses. The study sampled repertoires only after the peak T cell response.

Notes on this clone: No antigen is known for it.

Second-dose timings of about 4 or about 12 weeks were pooled. Data came from immunoSEQ multiplex PCR; TCRdb stores just in-frame clones and leaves some out. The data contain 90,000 to 120,000 clones, under 95% of them seen just once; the ten biggest clones take up 5% to 7.5%. There are 13 residues in the CDR3. The germline V gene has CDR1 SGHTA and CDR2 FQGNSA. Trimming pared 1 base from V and 12 bases from J, leaving 16 bases between. The receptor comes from an adult who received the AZD1222 COVID-19 vaccine. Specimen: peripheral blood, collected 28 days after the second AZD1222 dose. This chain connects TRBV7-2 to TRBJ2-7; D may be TRBD1 or TRBD2 (5 bases each). The CDR3 DNA reads TGTGCCAGCAGCTTAGTTGGGACCCCGGCGGGGTACTTC. Protein: CASSLVGTPAGYF.